Given below is one TCR beta chain in context. Its antigen is unidentified. This sample stems from a study of T cells in localized non-small cell lung cancer. Findings and limits, study-wide: Median roughly 57 top-100 tumor clones were shared with paired adjacent lung.

This CDR3 is 20 amino acids long. With 7 bases clipped from V and 1 base from J, the junction kept 18 bases outside the gene matches. Per germline, CDR1 SGHRS and CDR2 YFSETQ. TCRdb's copy holds only in-frame clones and misses some; the assay was immunoSEQ multiplex PCR. The repertoire consists of 20,000 to 25,000 clones, with roughly 90% occurring once and the leading ten covering under 3%. The V call is TRBV5-1, the J call TRBJ2-6, with 9 bases fitting TRBD1. Sample: peripheral blood, taken before any cancer treatment. This clonotype originated in a woman between 40 and 69 years old with stage I lung adenocarcinoma. Here the CDR3 DNA reads TGCGCCAGCTTAAAAGCGGGACAGGGACATCCCCAATCTGGGGCCAACGTCCTGACTTTC. Its translation is CASLKAGQGHPQSGANVLTF. Full variable domain (outside the CDR3, taken from reference TRBV5-1 and TRBJ2-6): KAGVTQTPRYLIKTRGQQVTLSCSPISGHRSVSWYQQTPGQGLQFLFEYFSETQRNKGNFPGRFSGRQFSNSRSEMNVSTLELGDSALYLCASLKAGQGHPQSGANVLTFGAGSRLTVL.